These 12 T cell receptor beta chains share one sample of origin, sequenced in a study of cytomegalovirus exposure and HLA in healthy donors. Use of 60 Vbeta and 13 Jbeta primers characterized the PCR. TCRdb keeps only in-frame clones here, not all; method: immunoSEQ multiplex PCR. Here the sample spans about 160,000 clones, around 80% being singletons. The sequenced material came from PBMCs. All receptors come from a woman in her forties or fifties in good health and CMV-seropositive.

This clone was recorded a few times. Here the CDR3 DNA reads TGTGCCAGTAGTCGCGGGGGAGCAACTAATGAAAAACTGTTTTTT. Amino acid sequence: CASSRGGATNEKLFF. This rearrangement joins TRBV19 to TRBJ1-4; perhaps TRBD1 as D (5 bases). The ends were cut back, 5 bases at V and 0 bases at J, with 10 bases in the middle. CDR1 is LNHDA and CDR2 is SQIVND in the germline V gene (reference sequence). The CDR3 loop spans 15 amino acids.

Points on this clone: An end of the junction does not agree with germline; a read error may underlie this. The rearrangement uses TRBV11-3 and TRBJ1-5; maybe TRBD1 (5 bases). The CDR3 has 13 residues. Germline lookup yields CDR1 SGHNT and CDR2 YENEEA. The CDR3 sequence: CASSLGGKQPQHF. The CDR3 bases are TGTGCCAGCAGCTTAGGGGGCAAACAGCCCCAGCATTTT.

This chain links TRBV5-4 with TRBJ1-1; D possibly corresponds to TRBD1 (5 bases). The germline V and J ends were trimmed by 4 bases and 0 bases, with 10 bases remaining between them. CDR3 size: 14 residues. Germline V gives CDR1 SGHNT, CDR2 YYREEE (reference sequence). CDR3 protein: CASSPSTVNTEAFF. The CDR3 coding sequence is TGTGCCAGCAGCCCGTCGACAGTGAACACTGAAGCTTTCTTT. Supplemented by reference TRBV5-4 and TRBJ1-1, the full variable domain reads ETGVTQSPTHLIKTRGQQVTLRCSSQSGHNTVSWYQQALGQGPQFIFQYYREEENGRGNFPPRFSGLQFPNYSSELNVNALELDDSALYLCASSPSTVNTEAFFGQGTRLTVV.

The table lists this clone with a count of one. The V and J genes are TRBV4-3 and TRBJ2-3; 13 nucleotides match TRBD2. The CDR3 loop spans 15 amino acids. Germline CDR1 LGHNA, CDR2 YSLEER. V shed 4 bases, J shed 6 bases, and the junction held 4 bases outside the gene matches. This CDR3 reads CASSLTSGGSDTQYF. CDR3 DNA: TGCGCCAGCAGCCTGACTAGCGGGGGGTCGGATACGCAGTATTTT.

The chain joins TRBV29-1 to TRBJ2-1, with TRBD2 matching over 7 bases. Trimming cost V 3 bases and J 5 bases; bases outside gene matches: 4. Germline V gives CDR1 SQVTM, CDR2 ANQGSEA. The CDR3 totals 13 residues. CDR3: CSVELADHNEQFF. The CDR3 bases are TGCAGCGTTGAGCTAGCGGACCACAATGAGCAGTTCTTC.

V and J are TRBV5-1 and TRBJ2-6, with D possibly being TRBD1 (5 bases). The germline CDR1 and CDR2 sequences are SGHRS and YFSETQ. The V end lost 2 bases, the J end lost 1 base, and 16 bases lay between the germline ends. The CDR3 loop spans 18 amino acids. The CDR3 DNA reads as TGCGCCAGCAGCTTCTCCCCACAGGCTCAGTCTGGGGCCAACGTCCTGACTTTC. It encodes CASSFSPQAQSGANVLTF. Supplemented by reference TRBV5-1 and TRBJ2-6, the full variable domain reads KAGVTQTPRYLIKTRGQQVTLSCSPISGHRSVSWYQQTPGQGLQFLFEYFSETQRNKGNFPGRFSGRQFSNSRSEMNVSTLELGDSALYLCASSFSPQAQSGANVLTFGAGSRLTVL.

The chain joins TRBV30 to TRBJ1-2; the match to TRBD1 covers 7 bases. This CDR3 contains 14 residues. Germline loops: CDR1 GTSNPN, CDR2 SVGIG (reference sequence). With V trimmed by 0 bases and J by 7 bases, 8 bases remained unmatched. The CDR3 loop is CAWSVGVRGLGYTF. The CDR3 DNA reads TGTGCCTGGAGTGTGGGCGTTAGGGGGCTTGGCTACACCTTC.

The chain links TRBV5-1 to TRBJ1-1, with a weak D call TRBD1 (5 bases). Germline V gene sequence: CDR1 SGHRS, CDR2 YFSETQ. This CDR3 is built from 14 residues. The ends were cut back, 4 bases at V and 2 bases at J, with 12 bases in the middle. Written as DNA, the CDR3 is TGCGCCAGCAGCCGGGAGGGGCCAAACACTGAAGCTTTCTTT. Encoded protein: CASSREGPNTEAFF.

The chain links TRBV7-9 to TRBJ2-2; 9 positions match TRBD1. This CDR3 spans 15 amino acids. CDR1 is SEHNR, CDR2 FQNEAQ, per germline (reference sequence). The ends lost 6 bases at V and 6 bases at J; junction bases unmatched: 8. The CDR3 DNA is TGTGCCAGCAGTTTACGGACAGGGGAACCCGGGGAGCTGTTTTTT. It encodes CASSLRTGEPGELFF.

The CDR3: CASSQEWDTGGREQYF. The CDR3 bases are TGCGCCAGCAGCCAAGAGTGGGACACCGGGGGGAGAGAGCAGTACTTC. The chain couples TRBV4-3 to TRBJ2-7; D is perhaps TRBD2 (7 bases). Trimming took off 0 bases at V and 7 bases at J, with 19 bases between the two ends. Germline-derived CDR1 and CDR2 are LGHNA and YSLEER. CDR3 length: 16 residues.

This chain joins TRBV2 and TRBJ1-5; 7 bases are shared with TRBD1. J was trimmed by 0 bases and V by 5 bases; bases with no gene match: 4. CDR1 and CDR2 from the germline V gene are SNHLY and FYNNEI. CDR3 length: 15 residues. This CDR3 reads CASSWDSNSNQPQHF. In DNA form, the CDR3 reads TGTGCCAGCAGTTGGGACAGTAATAGCAATCAGCCCCAGCATTTT. Full variable domain (outside the CDR3, taken from reference TRBV2 and TRBJ1-5): EPEVTQTPSHQVTQMGQEVILRCVPISNHLYFYWYRQILGQKVEFLVSFYNNEISEKSEIFDDQFSVERPDGSNFTLKIRSTKLEDSAMYFCASSWDSNSNQPQHFGDGTRLSIL.

Notes on this clone: Other DNA sequences in this specimen translate into the identical CDR3. The rearrangement links TRBV5-1 to TRBJ1-1, with D perhaps matching TRBD1 (6 bases). Per germline, CDR1 SGHRS and CDR2 YFSETQ. Trimming took off 2 bases at V and 1 base at J, with 6 bases between the two ends. This CDR3 comprises 13 residues. CDR3 DNA sequence: TGCGCCAGCAGCTTACAGGGGAACACTGAAGCTTTCTTT. Translating it yields CASSLQGNTEAFF.